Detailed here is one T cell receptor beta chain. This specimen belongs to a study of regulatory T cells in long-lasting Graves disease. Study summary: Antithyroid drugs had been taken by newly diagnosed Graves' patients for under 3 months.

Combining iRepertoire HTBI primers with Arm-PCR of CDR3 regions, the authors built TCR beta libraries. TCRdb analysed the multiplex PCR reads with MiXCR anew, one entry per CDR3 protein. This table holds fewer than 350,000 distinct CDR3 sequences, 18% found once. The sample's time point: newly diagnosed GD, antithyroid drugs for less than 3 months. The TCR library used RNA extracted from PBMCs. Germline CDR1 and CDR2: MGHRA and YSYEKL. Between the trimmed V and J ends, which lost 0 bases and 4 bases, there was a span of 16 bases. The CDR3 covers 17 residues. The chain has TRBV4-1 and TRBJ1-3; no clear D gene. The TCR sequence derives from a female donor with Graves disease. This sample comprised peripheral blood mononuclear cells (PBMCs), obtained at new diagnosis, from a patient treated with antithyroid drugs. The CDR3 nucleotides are TGCGCCAGCAGCCAAGATCGCACAGCATTGCCGGGAAACACCATATATTTT. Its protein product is CASSQDRTALPGNTIYF.